A single sample gave rise to the 4 T cell receptor beta chains below, sequenced in a study of sequential checkpoint blockade in melanoma (dated by TCRdb to between 2017 and 2020). Library method: the immunoSEQ multiplex PCR assay. This is the immuneACCESS table as TCRdb keeps it, with only in-frame sequences that have V and J called. A part of the clones is gone; compared with another copy, unresolved V genes explain less than half, and the rest is unexplained. This sample has several thousand clones in its table, and roughly 60% of those were observed once. Clones ranked in the top ten supply approximately 50% of the sample. The treatment or condition label for this specimen denotes: randomized to nivolumab then ipilimumab (arm A) or the reverse (arm B). The specimen comprised CD8+ T cells sorted from blood (inferred from file names), sampled from a patient given nivolumab and ipilimumab in sequence. Receptor source: a human patient with melanoma. Some clones in this sample may be carry-over from other donors' samples.

The chain is built from TRBV4-3 and TRBJ1-5; 10 bases map to TRBD1. Germline CDR1 LGHNA, CDR2 YSLEER. The CDR3 is made up of 15 amino acids. After removal of 4 bases from V and 4 bases from J, the junction contained 4 bases not matched to a gene. The CDR3 region is CASSRGQGGNQPQHF. For the CDR3, the DNA is TGCGCCAGCAGCCGTGGACAGGGGGGGAATCAGCCCCAGCATTTT.

The J gene is TRBJ2-7, the V gene TRBV9, with 8 bases identical to TRBD2. V lost 3 bases, J lost 2 bases, and 7 bases stayed unmatched. CDR3 length: 15 amino acids. From germline, CDR1 is SGDLS and CDR2 YYNGEE. The CDR3 loop reads CASSATTGLAYEQYF. CDR3 in DNA: TGTGCCAGCAGCGCAACGACGGGACTAGCCTACGAGCAGTACTTC.

The gene calls are TRBV2 and TRBJ2-7; 8 bases map to TRBD2. The CDR3 runs 14 residues. Germline V CDR1 and CDR2: SNHLY, FYNNEI. V gave up 8 bases and J gave up 5 bases; unmatched junction bases: 11. The CDR3 loop reads CASPSGTRSHEQYF. The CDR3 DNA is TGTGCCAGCCCGTCCGGGACTAGGAGCCACGAGCAGTACTTC.

The J gene is TRBJ1-2, the V gene TRBV6-4, with a possible D match to TRBD1 (5 bases). Germline-derived CDR1 and CDR2 are MRHNA and SNTAGT. The ends were cut back, 3 bases at V and 0 bases at J, with 11 bases in the middle. The CDR3 contains 15 residues. CDR3 in DNA: TGTGCCAGCAGTGAACAGGCGCCAGCTAACTATGGCTACACCTTC. Translating gives CASSEQAPANYGYTF.